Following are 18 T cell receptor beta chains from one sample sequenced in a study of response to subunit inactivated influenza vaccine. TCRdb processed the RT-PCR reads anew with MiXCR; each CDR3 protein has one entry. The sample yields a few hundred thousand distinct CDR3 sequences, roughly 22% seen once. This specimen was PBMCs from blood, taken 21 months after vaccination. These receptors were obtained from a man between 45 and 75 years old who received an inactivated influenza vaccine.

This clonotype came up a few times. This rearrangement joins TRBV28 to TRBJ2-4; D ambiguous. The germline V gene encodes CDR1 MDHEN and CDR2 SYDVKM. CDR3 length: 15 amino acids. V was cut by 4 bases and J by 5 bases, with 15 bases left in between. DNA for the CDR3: TGTGCCAGCAGTTCGGGTGGGTCAGTTGAAAACATTCAGTACTTC. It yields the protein CASSSGGSVENIQYF. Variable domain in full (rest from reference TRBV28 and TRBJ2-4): DVKVTQSSRYLVKRTGEKVFLECVQDMDHENMFWYRQDPGLGLRLIYFSYDVKMKEKGDIPEGYSVSREKKERFSLILESASTNQTSMYLCASSSGGSVENIQYFGAGTRLSVL.

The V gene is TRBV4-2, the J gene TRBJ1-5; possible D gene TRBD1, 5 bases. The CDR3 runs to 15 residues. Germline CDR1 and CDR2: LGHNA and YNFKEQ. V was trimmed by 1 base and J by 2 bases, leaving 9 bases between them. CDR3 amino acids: CASSQGGGGNQPQHF. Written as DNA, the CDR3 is TGTGCCAGCAGCCAAGGGGGCGGAGGCAATCAGCCCCAGCATTTT.

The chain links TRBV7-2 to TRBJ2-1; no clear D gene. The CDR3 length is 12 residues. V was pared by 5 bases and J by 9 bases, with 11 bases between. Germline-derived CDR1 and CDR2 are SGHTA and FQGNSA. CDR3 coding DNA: TGTGCCAGCAGCCTTGCACGGGTTGAGCAGTTCTTC. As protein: CASSLARVEQFF.

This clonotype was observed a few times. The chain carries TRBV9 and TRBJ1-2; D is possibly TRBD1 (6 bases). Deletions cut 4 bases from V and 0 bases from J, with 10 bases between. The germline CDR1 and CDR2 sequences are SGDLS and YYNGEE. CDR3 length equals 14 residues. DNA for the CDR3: TGTGCCAGCAGCCCACGGACAGCTAACTATGGCTACACCTTC. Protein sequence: CASSPRTANYGYTF.

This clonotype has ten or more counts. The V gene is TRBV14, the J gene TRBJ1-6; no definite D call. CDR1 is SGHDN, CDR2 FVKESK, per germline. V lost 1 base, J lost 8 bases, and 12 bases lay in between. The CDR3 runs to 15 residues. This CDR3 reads CASSQVTGYDSPLHF. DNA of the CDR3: TGTGCCAGCAGCCAAGTAACGGGGTATGATTCACCCCTCCACTTT.

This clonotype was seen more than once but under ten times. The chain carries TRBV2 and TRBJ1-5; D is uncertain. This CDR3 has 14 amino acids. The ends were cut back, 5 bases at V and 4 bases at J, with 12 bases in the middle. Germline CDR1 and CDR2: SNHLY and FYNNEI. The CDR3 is CASSLDGLNQPQHF. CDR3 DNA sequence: TGTGCCAGCAGTTTGGACGGACTTAATCAGCCCCAGCATTTT. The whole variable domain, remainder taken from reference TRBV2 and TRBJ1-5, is EPEVTQTPSHQVTQMGQEVILRCVPISNHLYFYWYRQILGQKVEFLVSFYNNEISEKSEIFDDQFSVERPDGSNFTLKIRSTKLEDSAMYFCASSLDGLNQPQHFGDGTRLSIL.

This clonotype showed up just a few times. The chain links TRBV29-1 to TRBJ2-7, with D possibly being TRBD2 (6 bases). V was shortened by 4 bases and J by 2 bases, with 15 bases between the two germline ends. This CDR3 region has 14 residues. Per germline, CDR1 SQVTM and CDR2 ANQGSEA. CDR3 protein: CSVAPGDGTYEQYF. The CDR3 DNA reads TGCAGCGTTGCCCCGGGGGACGGAACCTACGAGCAGTACTTC.

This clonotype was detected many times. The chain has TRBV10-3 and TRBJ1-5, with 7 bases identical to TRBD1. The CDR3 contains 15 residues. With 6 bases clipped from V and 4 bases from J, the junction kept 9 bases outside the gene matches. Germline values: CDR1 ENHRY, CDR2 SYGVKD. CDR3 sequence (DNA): TGTGCCATCAGCGAGGCCCGGACAGGAAATCAGCCCCAGCATTTT. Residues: CAISEARTGNQPQHF.

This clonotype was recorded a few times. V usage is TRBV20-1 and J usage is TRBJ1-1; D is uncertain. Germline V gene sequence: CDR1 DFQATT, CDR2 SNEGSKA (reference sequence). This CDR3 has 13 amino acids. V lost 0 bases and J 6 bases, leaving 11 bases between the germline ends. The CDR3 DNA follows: TGCAGTGCTAGAGACGCCCCCTCGCCTGAAGCTTTCTTT. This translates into CSARDAPSPEAFF.

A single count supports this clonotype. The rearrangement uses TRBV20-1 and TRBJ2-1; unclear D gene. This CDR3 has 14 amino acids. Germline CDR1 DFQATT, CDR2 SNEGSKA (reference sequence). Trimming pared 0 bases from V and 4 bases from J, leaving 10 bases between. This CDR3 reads CSARDLGRYNEQFF. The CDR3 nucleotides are TGCAGTGCTAGAGATCTCGGTCGTTACAATGAGCAGTTCTTC.

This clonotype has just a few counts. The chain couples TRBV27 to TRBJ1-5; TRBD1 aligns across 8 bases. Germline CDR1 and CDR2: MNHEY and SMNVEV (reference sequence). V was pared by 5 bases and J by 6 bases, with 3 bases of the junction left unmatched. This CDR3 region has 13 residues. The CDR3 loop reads CASSIDRGQPQHF. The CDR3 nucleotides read TGTGCCAGCAGTATAGACAGGGGTCAGCCCCAGCATTTT.

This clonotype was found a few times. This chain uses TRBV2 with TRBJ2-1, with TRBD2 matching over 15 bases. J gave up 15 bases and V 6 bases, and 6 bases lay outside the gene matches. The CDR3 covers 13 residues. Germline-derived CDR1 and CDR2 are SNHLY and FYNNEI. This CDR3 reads CASSGLAGGPRFF. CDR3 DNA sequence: TGTGCCAGCAGCGGACTAGCGGGGGGGCCCCGGTTCTTC.

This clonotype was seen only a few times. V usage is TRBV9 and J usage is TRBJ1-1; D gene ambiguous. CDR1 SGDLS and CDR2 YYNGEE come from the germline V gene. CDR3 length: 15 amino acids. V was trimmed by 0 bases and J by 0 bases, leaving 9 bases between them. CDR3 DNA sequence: TGTGCCAGCAGCGTAGGGGCAGCCATGAACACTGAAGCTTTCTTT. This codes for CASSVGAAMNTEAFF.

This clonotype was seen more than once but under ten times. The CDR3 region is CASSAENRGHQLFF. The DNA for the CDR3 is TGTGCCAGCAGCGCTGAAAACAGGGGACATCAACTGTTTTTT. The chain uses TRBV9 and TRBJ1-4, with 7 bases that match TRBD1. CDR3 size: 14 residues. Trimming removed 3 bases from V and 12 bases from J; junction bases left unmatched: 11. CDR1 and CDR2 (germline): SGDLS, YYNGEE. Together with reference TRBV9 and TRBJ1-4, the CDR3 gives the full variable domain: DSGVTQTPKHLITATGQRVTLRCSPRSGDLSVYWYQQSLDQGLQFLIQYYNGEERAKGNILERFSAQQFPDLHSELNLSSLELGDSALYFCASSAENRGHQLFFGSGTQLSVL.

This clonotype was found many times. The CDR3 coding sequence is TGTGCCAGCAGCTTAGGAGGCGGGGTTTACAATGAGCAGTTCTTC. It specifies CASSLGGGVYNEQFF. V usage is TRBV7-9 and J usage is TRBJ2-1; tentatively, D is TRBD2 (6 bases). In germline, CDR1 is SEHNR, CDR2 FQNEAQ (reference sequence). Trimming removed 1 base from V and 4 bases from J, with 11 bases in between. CDR3 length equals 15 residues.

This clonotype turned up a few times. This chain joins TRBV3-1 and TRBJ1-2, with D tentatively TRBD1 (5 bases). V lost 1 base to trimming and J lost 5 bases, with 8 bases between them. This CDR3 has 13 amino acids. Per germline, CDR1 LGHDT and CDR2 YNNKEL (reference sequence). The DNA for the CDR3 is TGTGCCAGCAGCCAAGGCGGGACGTATGGCTACACCTTC. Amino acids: CASSQGGTYGYTF.

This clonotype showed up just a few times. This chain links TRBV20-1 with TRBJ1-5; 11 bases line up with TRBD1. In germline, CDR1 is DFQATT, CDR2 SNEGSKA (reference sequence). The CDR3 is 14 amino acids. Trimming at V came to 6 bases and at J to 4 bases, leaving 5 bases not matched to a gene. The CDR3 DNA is TGCAGTGCAATAGGGACAGGGGGTAATCAGCCCCAGCATTTT. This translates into CSAIGTGGNQPQHF.

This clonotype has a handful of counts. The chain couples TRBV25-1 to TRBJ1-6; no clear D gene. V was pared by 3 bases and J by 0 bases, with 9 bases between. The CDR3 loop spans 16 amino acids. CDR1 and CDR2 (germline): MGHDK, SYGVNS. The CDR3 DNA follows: TGTGCCAGCAGTGATGGGTTGAACTCCTATAATTCACCCCTCCACTTT. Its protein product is CASSDGLNSYNSPLHF.